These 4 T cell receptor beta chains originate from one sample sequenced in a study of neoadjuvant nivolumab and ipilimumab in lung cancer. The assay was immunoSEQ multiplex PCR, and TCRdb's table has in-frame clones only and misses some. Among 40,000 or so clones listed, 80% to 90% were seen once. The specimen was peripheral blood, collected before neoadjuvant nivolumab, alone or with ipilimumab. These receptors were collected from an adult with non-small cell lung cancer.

The CDR3 sequence is CASSLGELAGGPQETQYF. The CDR3 region has the DNA TGTGCCAGCAGCTTGGGGGAGCTAGCGGGAGGGCCTCAAGAGACCCAGTACTTC. J is TRBJ2-5 and V is TRBV5-8; 12 nucleotides line up with TRBD2. With V trimmed by 0 bases and J by 2 bases, 8 bases remained unmatched. The CDR3 length is 18 residues. Germline values: CDR1 SGHTS, CDR2 YDEGEE.

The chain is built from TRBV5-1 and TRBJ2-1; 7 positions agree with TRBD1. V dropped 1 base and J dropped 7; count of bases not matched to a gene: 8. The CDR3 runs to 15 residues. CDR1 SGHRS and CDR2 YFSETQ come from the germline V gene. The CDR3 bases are TGCGCCAGCAGCTTGACGACAGGGAGTATAAATGAGCAGTTCTTC. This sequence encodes CASSLTTGSINEQFF.

The DNA of the CDR3 is TGTGCCAGCAGCGGGGACTACGAAGAGACCCAGTACTTC. Protein product: CASSGDYEETQYF. V is TRBV9 and J is TRBJ2-5; 7 positions match TRBD2. Germline V gives CDR1 SGDLS, CDR2 YYNGEE. The CDR3 runs to 13 residues. Losses at the gene ends were 3 bases for V and 3 bases for J; bases not matched to a gene: 2. Full variable domain (missing parts from reference TRBV9 and TRBJ2-5): DSGVTQTPKHLITATGQRVTLRCSPRSGDLSVYWYQQSLDQGLQFLIQYYNGEERAKGNILERFSAQQFPDLHSELNLSSLELGDSALYFCASSGDYEETQYFGPGTRLLVL.

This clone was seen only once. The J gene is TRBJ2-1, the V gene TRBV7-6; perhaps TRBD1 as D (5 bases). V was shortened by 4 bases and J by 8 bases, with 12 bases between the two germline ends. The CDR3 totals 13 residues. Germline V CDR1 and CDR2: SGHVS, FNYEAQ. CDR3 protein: CASSSETVHEQFF. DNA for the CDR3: TGTGCCAGCAGCTCCGAGACAGTTCATGAGCAGTTCTTC. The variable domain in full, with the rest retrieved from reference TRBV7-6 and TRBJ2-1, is GAGVSQSPRYKVTKRGQDVALRCDPISGHVSLYWYRQALGQGPEFLTYFNYEAQQDKSGLPNDRFSAERPEGSISTLTIQRTEQRDSAMYRCASSSETVHEQFFGPGTRLTVL.